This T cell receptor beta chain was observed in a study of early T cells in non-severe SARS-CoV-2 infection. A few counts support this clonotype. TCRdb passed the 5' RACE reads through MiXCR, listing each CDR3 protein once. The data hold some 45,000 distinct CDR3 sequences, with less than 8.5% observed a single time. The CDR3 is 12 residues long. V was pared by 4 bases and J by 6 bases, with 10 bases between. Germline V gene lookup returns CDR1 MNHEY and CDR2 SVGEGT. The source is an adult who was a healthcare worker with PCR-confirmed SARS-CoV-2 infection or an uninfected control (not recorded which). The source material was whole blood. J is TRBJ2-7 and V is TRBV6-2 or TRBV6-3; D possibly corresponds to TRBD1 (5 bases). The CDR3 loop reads CASSSRQGEQYF. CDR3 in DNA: TGTGCCAGCAGTTCAAGGCAGGGCGAGCAGTACTTC.